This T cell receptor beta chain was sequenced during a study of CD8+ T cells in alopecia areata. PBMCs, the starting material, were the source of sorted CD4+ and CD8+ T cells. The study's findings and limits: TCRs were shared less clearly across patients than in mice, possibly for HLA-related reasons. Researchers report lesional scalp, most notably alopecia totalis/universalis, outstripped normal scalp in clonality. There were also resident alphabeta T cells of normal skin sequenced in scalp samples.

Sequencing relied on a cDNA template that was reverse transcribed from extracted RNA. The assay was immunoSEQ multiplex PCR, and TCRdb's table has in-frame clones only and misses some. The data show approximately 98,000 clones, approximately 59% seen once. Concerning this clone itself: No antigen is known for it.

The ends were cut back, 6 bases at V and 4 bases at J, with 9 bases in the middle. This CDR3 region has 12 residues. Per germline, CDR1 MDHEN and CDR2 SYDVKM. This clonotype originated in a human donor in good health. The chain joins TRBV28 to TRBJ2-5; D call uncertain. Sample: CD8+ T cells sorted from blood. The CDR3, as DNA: TGTGCCAGCAGCCGCCTATTAGAGACCCAGTACTTC. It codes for CASSRLLETQYF.